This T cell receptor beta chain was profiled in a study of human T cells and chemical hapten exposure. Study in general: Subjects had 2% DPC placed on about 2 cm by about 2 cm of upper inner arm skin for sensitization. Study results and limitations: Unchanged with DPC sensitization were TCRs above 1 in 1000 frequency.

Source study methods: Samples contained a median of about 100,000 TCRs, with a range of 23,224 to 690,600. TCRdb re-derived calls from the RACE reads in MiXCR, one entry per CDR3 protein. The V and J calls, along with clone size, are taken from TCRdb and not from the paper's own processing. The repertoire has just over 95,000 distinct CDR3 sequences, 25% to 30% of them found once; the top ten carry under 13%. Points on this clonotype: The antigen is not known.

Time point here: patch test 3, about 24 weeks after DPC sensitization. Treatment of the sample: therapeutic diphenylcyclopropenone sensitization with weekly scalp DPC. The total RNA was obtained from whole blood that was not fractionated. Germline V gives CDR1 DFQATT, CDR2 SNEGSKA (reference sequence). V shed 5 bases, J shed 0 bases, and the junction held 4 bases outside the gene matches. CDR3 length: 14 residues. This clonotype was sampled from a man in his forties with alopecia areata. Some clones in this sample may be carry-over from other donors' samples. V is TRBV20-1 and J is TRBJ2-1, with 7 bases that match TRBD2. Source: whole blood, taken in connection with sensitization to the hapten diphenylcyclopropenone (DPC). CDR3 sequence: CSAQLANSYNEQFF. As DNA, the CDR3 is TGCAGTGCTCAACTAGCGAACTCCTACAATGAGCAGTTCTTC.